This T cell receptor beta chain was sequenced during a study of CD8+ T cells in alopecia areata. Study results and limitations: The study found TCR sharing across patients less clear than in mice, possibly for HLA reasons. For lesional scalp, especially alopecia totalis/universalis, clonality was higher than in normal scalp.

This clone was recorded a few times. The antigen is unknown. V shed 8 bases, J shed 5 bases, and the junction held 8 bases outside the gene matches. The CDR3 has 14 residues. Germline V gene lookup returns CDR1 LNHDA and CDR2 SQIVND (reference sequence). Isolated RNA was reverse transcribed into cDNA used as the sequencing template. Using immunoSEQ multiplex PCR, the repertoire was profiled, and TCRdb retains in-frame clones only, with some absent. The repertoire has 160,000 or so clones, 50% to 75% of them found once; the top ten carry under 20%. As for treatment: oral pan-JAK inhibitor, 5-10 mg twice daily.

The receptor's source is a human donor with alopecia areata. V and J are TRBV19 and TRBJ2-5; 10 bases are a match to TRBD2. Sequencing was performed on CD4+ T cells sorted from blood, taken at approximately week 60, from a patient treated with tofacitinib. The CDR3 coding sequence is TGTGCCAGTGGAGAGCGGGGGGGCTTTGAGACCCAGTACTTC. Protein: CASGERGGFETQYF.